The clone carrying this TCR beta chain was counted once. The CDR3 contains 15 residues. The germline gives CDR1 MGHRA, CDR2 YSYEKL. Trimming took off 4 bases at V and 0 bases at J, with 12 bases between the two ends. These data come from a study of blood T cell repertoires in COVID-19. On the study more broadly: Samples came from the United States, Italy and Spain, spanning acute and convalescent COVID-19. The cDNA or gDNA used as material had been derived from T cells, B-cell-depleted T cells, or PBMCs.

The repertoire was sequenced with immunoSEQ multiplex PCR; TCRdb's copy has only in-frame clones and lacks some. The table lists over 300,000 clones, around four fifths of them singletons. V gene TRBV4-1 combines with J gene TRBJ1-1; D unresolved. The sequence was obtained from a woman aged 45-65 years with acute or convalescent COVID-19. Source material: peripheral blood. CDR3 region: CASSRHGDLNTEAFF. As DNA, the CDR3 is TGCGCCAGCAGCCGCCACGGAGATTTGAACACTGAAGCTTTCTTT.